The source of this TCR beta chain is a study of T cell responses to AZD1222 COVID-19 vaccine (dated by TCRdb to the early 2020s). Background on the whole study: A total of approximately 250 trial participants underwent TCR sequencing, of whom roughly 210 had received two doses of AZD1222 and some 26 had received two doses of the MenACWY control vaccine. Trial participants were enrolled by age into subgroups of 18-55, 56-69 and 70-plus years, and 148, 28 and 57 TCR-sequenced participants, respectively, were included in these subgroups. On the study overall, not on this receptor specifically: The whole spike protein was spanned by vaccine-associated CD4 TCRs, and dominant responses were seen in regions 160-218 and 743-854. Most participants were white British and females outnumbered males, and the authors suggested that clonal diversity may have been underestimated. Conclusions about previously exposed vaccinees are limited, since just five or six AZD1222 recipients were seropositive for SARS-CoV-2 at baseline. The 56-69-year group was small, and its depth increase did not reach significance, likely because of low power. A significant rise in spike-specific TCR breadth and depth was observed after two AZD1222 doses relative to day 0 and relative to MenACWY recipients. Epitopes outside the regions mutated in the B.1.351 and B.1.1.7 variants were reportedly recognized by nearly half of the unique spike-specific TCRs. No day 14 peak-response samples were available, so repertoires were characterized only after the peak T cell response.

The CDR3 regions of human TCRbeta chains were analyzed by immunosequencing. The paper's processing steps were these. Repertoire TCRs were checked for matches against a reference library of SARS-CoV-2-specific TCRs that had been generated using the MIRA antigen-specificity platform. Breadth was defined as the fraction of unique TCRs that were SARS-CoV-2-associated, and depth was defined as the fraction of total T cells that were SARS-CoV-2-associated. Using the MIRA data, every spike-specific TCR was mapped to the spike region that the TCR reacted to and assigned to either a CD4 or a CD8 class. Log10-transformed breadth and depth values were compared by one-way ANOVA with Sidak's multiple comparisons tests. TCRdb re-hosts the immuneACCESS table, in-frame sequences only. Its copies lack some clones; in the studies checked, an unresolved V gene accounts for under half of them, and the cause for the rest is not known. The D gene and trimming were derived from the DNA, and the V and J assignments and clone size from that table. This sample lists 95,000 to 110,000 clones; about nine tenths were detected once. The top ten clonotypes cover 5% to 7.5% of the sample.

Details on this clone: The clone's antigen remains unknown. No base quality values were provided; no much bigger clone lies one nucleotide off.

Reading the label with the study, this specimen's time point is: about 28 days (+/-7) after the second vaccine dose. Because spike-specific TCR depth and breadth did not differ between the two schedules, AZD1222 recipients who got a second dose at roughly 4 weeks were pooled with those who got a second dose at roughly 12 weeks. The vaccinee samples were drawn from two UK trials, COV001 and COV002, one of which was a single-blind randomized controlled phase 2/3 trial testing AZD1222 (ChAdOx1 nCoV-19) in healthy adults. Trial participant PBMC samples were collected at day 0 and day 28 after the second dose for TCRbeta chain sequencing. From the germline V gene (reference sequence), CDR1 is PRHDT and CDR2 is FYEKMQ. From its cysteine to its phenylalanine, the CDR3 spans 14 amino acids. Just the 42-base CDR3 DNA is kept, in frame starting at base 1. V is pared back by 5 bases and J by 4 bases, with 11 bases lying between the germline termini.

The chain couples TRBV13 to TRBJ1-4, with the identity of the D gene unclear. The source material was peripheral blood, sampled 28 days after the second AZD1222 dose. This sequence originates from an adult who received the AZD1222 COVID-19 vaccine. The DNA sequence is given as TGTGCCAGCAGCCGAGAGGGAGGTAATGAAAAACTGTTTTTT. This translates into CASSREGGNEKLFF.